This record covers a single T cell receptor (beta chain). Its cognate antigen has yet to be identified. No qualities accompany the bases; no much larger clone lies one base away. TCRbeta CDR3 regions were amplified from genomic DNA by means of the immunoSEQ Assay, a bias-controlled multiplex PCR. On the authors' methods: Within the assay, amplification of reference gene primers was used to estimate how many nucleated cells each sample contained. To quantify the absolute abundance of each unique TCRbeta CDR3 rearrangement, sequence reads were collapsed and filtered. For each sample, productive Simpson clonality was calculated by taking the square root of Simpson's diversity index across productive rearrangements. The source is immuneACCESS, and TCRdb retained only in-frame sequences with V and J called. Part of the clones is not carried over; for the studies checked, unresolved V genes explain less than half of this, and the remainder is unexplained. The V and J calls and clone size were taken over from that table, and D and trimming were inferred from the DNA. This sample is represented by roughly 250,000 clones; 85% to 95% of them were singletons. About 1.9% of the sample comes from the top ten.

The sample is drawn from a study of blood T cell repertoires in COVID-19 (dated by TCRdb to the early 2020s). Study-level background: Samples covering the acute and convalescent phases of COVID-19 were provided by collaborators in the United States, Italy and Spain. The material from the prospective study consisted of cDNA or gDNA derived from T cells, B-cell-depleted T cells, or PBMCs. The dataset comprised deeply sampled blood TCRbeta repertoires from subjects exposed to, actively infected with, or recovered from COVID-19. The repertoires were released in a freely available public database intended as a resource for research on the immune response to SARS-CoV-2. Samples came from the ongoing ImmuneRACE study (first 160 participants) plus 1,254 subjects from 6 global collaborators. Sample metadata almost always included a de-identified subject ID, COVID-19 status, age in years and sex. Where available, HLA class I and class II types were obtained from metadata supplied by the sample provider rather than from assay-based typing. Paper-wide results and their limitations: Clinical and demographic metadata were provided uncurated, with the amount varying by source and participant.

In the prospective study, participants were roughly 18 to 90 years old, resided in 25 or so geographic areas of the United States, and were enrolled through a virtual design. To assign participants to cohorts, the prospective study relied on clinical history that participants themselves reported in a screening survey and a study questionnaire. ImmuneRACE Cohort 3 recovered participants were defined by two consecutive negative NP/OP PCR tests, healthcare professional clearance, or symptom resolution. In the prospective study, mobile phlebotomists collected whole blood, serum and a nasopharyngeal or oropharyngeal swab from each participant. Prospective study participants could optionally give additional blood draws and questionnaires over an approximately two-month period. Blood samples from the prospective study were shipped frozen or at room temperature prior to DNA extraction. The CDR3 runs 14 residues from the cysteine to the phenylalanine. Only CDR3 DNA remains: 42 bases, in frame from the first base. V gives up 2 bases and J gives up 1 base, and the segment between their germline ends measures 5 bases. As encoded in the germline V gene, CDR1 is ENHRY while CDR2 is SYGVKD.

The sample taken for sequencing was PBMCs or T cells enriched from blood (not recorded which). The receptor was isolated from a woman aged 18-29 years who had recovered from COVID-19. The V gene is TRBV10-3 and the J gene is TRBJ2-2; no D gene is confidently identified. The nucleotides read TGTGCCATCAGTGAGGGGCAGAACACCGGGGAGCTGTTTTTT. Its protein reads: CAISEGQNTGELFF.